Listed below are T cell receptor beta chains from one sample, sequenced in a study of T cells expressing NK-cell markers. TCRdb reprocessed the 5' RACE reads, with one entry per CDR3 protein and no DNA. The sample data list some 340,000 distinct CDR3 sequences. Sequencing used blood T cells: a sorted CD56 or NKG2C T cell subset, CD4+ or CD8+ T cells, or bulk PBMC T cells (not recorded which). The receptors were gathered from a man aged 18-75 years in good health. Each CDR3 is given with its conserved first and last residue.

cdr3_aa: CAISESLIGGQYF
v_call: TRBV10-3
j_call: TRBJ2-7

cdr3_aa: CSARNGDVALTGDTQYF
v_call: TRBV20-1
j_call: TRBJ2-3

cdr3_aa: CASSFSSISNQPQHF
v_call: TRBV7-2
j_call: TRBJ1-5

cdr3_aa: CASTPRVGTEAFF
v_call: TRBV11-2
j_call: TRBJ1-1

cdr3_aa: CASVPRDRAYEQYF
v_call: TRBV7-2
j_call: TRBJ2-7

cdr3_aa: CSARDSGQALVRDTQYF
v_call: TRBV20-1
j_call: TRBJ2-3

cdr3_aa: CASRGGRERSYEQYF
v_call: TRBV6-1
j_call: TRBJ2-7

cdr3_aa: CASSLQGRGGTYNEQFF
v_call: TRBV13
j_call: TRBJ2-1

cdr3_aa: CASSVSPDREWETQYF
v_call: TRBV9
j_call: TRBJ2-5

cdr3_aa: CATSRGEGGYNEQFF
v_call: TRBV15
j_call: TRBJ2-1

cdr3_aa: CASSRGSANTEAFF
v_call: TRBV7-7
j_call: TRBJ1-1

cdr3_aa: CASRHDRKANNEQFF
v_call: TRBV12-3/TRBV12-4
j_call: TRBJ2-1

cdr3_aa: CASSRGQGPNTGELFF
v_call: TRBV4-2
j_call: TRBJ2-2

cdr3_aa: CASSLPLAGAPNEQFF
v_call: TRBV6-5
j_call: TRBJ2-1

cdr3_aa: CASSLGISGGAPNIQYF
v_call: TRBV7-2
j_call: TRBJ2-4

cdr3_aa: CASSSTGTGGEVYGTDTQYF
v_call: TRBV12-3/TRBV12-4
j_call: TRBJ2-3

cdr3_aa: CASSYGGARTTEAFF
v_call: TRBV6-5
j_call: TRBJ1-1

cdr3_aa: CASSEAETGGRSPLHF
v_call: TRBV2
j_call: TRBJ1-6

cdr3_aa: CASSQGLAGARINTDTQYF
v_call: TRBV5-1
j_call: TRBJ2-3

cdr3_aa: CASRIRDSNTGELFF
v_call: TRBV28
j_call: TRBJ2-2

cdr3_aa: CSARPRALLYEQFF
v_call: TRBV20-1
j_call: TRBJ2-1

cdr3_aa: CASSQRGRGGAKNIQYF
v_call: TRBV3-1
j_call: TRBJ2-4

cdr3_aa: CASARGGKNTEAFF
v_call: TRBV7-9
j_call: TRBJ1-1

cdr3_aa: CASSLNDRTNGGQYF
v_call: TRBV7-8
j_call: TRBJ2-7

cdr3_aa: CSIIPGQGRYEQYF
v_call: TRBV29-1
j_call: TRBJ2-7

cdr3_aa: CASSAFSGGSSDTQYF
v_call: TRBV25-1
j_call: TRBJ2-3

cdr3_aa: CASSDGAGGLAKNIQYF
v_call: TRBV2
j_call: TRBJ2-4

cdr3_aa: CSAARDRGDEQYF
v_call: TRBV20-1
j_call: TRBJ2-7

cdr3_aa: CSARSTYNSPLHF
v_call: TRBV20-1
j_call: TRBJ1-6

cdr3_aa: CASSPRATDTQYF
v_call: TRBV18
j_call: TRBJ2-3

cdr3_aa: CASSFRRNGYTF
v_call: TRBV12-3/TRBV12-4
j_call: TRBJ1-2

cdr3_aa: CASSQDWGPGLVFPDTQYF
v_call: TRBV4-2
j_call: TRBJ2-3

cdr3_aa: CASSANGVLGEAFF
v_call: TRBV2
j_call: TRBJ1-1

cdr3_aa: CATSREGGTGTAYEQYF
v_call: TRBV15
j_call: TRBJ2-7

cdr3_aa: CASSRSSSTRRNYGYTF
v_call: TRBV3-1
j_call: TRBJ1-2

cdr3_aa: CASSPRAGGGPNNEQFF
v_call: TRBV12-3/TRBV12-4
j_call: TRBJ2-1